The next 21 T cell receptor beta chains were all read from a single sample in a study of CD8+CD57+ T cells in acquired aplastic anemia listed by TCRdb under 2018. Data came from an Illumina HiSeq 2000. Genomic DNA served as template for TCR beta VDJ combination and CDR3 sequence profiling. TCRdb handled the public reads itself, with Q25 trimming in fastp and clone calling in MiXCR, and kept productive beta chains. For every CDR3 protein sequence, its rows merge into one entry that carries the most common genes and DNA. In this sample the table shows approximately 160,000 distinct CDR3 sequences, around 40% of which occur a single time. Under 1.2% of the sample is held by the ten biggest clonotypes. Specimen: sorted CD4+, CD8+, or CD8+CD57+ T cells (not recorded which) from PBMCs. All receptors derive from a human donor in good health.

This clonotype came up once. V gene TRBV2 combines with J gene TRBJ1-1; 8 bases line up with TRBD1. Germline-derived CDR1 and CDR2 are SNHLY and FYNNEI. The CDR3 is 12 residues long. Germline trimming cut 7 bases from V and 10 bases from J; bases unmatched to any gene: 8. Written as DNA, the CDR3 is TGTGCCAGCAAAACAGGGGGTCAACGAGCTTTCTTT. This encodes CASKTGGQRAFF.

CDR3 in amino acids: CATSGSSGSPLHF. In DNA form, the CDR3 reads TGTGCCACCAGTGGGAGTAGCGGTTCACCCCTCCACTTT. The chain combines TRBV24-1 with TRBJ1-6; D is undetermined. This CDR3 contains 13 residues. With 5 bases removed from V and 9 bases from J, the gap between germline ends came to 10 bases. CDR1 and CDR2 from the germline V gene are KGHDR and SFDVKD.

Comment on this clonotype: The CDR3 carries no conserved terminal phenylalanine or tryptophan, so it likely arises from a read error. The chain has TRBV29-1 and TRBJ2-5; TRBD1 agrees at 8 bases. This CDR3 has 12 residues. V trimming: 4 bases; J trimming: 5 bases; junction bases outside the gene matches: 3. The germline V gene encodes CDR1 SQVTM and CDR2 ANQGSEA. The CDR3 sequence is CSVGDRRETQYL. The CDR3 region has the DNA TGCAGCGTTGGGGACAGGAGGGAGACCCAGTACCTC.

V gene TRBV6-1 combines with J gene TRBJ1-5, with TRBD1 matching over 7 bases. CDR3 size: 15 residues. The V gene end was trimmed by 6 bases and the J gene end by 6 bases; junction bases not matched to a gene: 11. Germline CDR1 is MNHNS and CDR2 is SASEGT. The CDR3 sequence: CASSSGGESFQPQHF. CDR3 DNA sequence: TGTGCCAGCAGCTCAGGGGGGGAGAGCTTTCAGCCCCAGCATTTT.

The table lists this clonotype with many counts. CDR3 sequence (DNA): TGTGCCAGCAGCCAAGTCGTTCCCTACGAGCAGTACTTC. Its translation is CASSQVVPYEQYF. The rearrangement uses TRBV7-9 and TRBJ2-7, with D unresolved. This CDR3 region has 13 residues. Germline V gene data show CDR1 as SEHNR and CDR2 as FQNEAQ (reference sequence). Trimming cost V 5 bases and J 2 bases, with 10 bases left between them. The full variable domain, rest sourced from reference TRBV7-9 and TRBJ2-7, is DTGVSQNPRHKITKRGQNVTFRCDPISEHNRLYWYRQTLGQGPEFLTYFQNEAQLEKSRLLSDRFSAERPKGSFSTLEIQRTEQGDSAMYLCASSQVVPYEQYFGPGTRLTVT.

This rearrangement joins TRBV2 to TRBJ1-2; D is perhaps TRBD1 (5 bases). Germline lookup yields CDR1 SNHLY and CDR2 FYNNEI. There are 15 residues in the CDR3. V shed 7 bases and J shed 5 bases, with 20 bases lying between them. The CDR3 DNA is TGTGCCAGCATTACCGGGCTCGAGAAGGGGTATGGCTACACCTTC. Its protein is CASITGLEKGYGYTF. The whole variable domain, remainder taken from reference TRBV2 and TRBJ1-2, is EPEVTQTPSHQVTQMGQEVILRCVPISNHLYFYWYRQILGQKVEFLVSFYNNEISEKSEIFDDQFSVERPDGSNFTLKIRSTKLEDSAMYFCASITGLEKGYGYTFGSGTRLTVV.

V is TRBV19 and J is TRBJ2-5, with unresolved D. V was shortened by 4 bases and J by 7 bases, with 7 bases between the two germline ends. The CDR3 totals 11 residues. Germline V gives CDR1 LNHDA, CDR2 SQIVND (reference sequence). CDR3 in DNA: TGTGCCAGTAGTACCAGCTGGACCCAGTACTTC. Amino acids: CASSTSWTQYF. Supplemented by reference TRBV19 and TRBJ2-5, the full variable domain reads DGGITQSPKYLFRKEGQNVTLSCEQNLNHDAMYWYRQDPGQGLRLIYYSQIVNDFQKGDIAEGYSVSREKKESFPLTVTSAQKNPTAFYLCASSTSWTQYFGPGTRLLVL.

On this clonotype: A read error is possible here, since a much larger clone lies one base away. The chain recombines TRBV3-1 with TRBJ1-1, with D tentatively TRBD1 (6 bases). The CDR3 consists of 14 residues. Trimming took 2 bases from V and 5 from J, leaving 12 bases between them. The germline CDR1 and CDR2 sequences are LGHDT and YNNKEL (reference sequence). The CDR3 here is CASSQPRGATEAFF. CDR3 DNA: TGTGCCAGCAGCCAACCACGGGGGGCAACTGAAGCTTTCTTT.

A note on this clonotype: An end of the junction does not agree with germline; a read error may underlie this. The chain carries TRBV9 and TRBJ1-2; maybe TRBD1 (5 bases). The CDR3 sequence is 15 residues long. Germline V gene lookup returns CDR1 SGDLS and CDR2 YYNGEE. The CDR3 nucleotides are TGCGCCAGCAGCGCGGGGGGAACGCCTAACTATGGCTACACCTTC. Translated: CASSAGGTPNYGYTF.

On this clonotype: A much larger clone differs by one base, so this may be a read error. The chain is built from TRBV16 and TRBJ1-1; D ambiguous. In germline, CDR1 is KGHSY, CDR2 FQNENV. The CDR3 loop spans 16 amino acids. The CDR3 region is CAGSQGLWEPNTEAFF. In DNA form, the CDR3 reads TGTGCCGGCAGCCAAGGATTGTGGGAGCCGAACACTGAAGCTTTCTTT.

As to this clonotype: Germline is not matched at one junction end, which may reflect a read error. The chain has TRBV7-9 and TRBJ2-4; 7 bases fit TRBD1. CDR1 SEHNR and CDR2 FQNEAQ come from the germline V gene (reference sequence). This CDR3 is built from 15 residues. CDR3 protein: CAGSSDRVRGNIQYF. The CDR3 nucleotides are TGTGCCGGCAGCTCCGACAGGGTCAGGGGAAACATTCAGTACTTC. The whole variable domain, remainder taken from reference TRBV7-9 and TRBJ2-4, is DTGVSQNPRHKITKRGQNVTFRCDPISEHNRLYWYRQTLGQGPEFLTYFQNEAQLEKSRLLSDRFSAERPKGSFSTLEIQRTEQGDSAMYLCAGSSDRVRGNIQYFGAGTRLSVL.

The chain uses TRBV5-6 and TRBJ1-2, with 9 bases matching TRBD1. CDR1 is SGHDT and CDR2 is YYEEEE in the germline V gene. V gave up 3 bases and J gave up 4 bases; unmatched junction bases: 4. The CDR3 covers 14 residues. The CDR3: CASSWGQGVYGYTF. The CDR3 nucleotides are TGTGCCAGCAGCTGGGGACAGGGTGTCTATGGCTACACCTTC.

This clonotype was counted at least ten times. The V gene is TRBV20-1, the J gene TRBJ2-1; possibly TRBD2 for D (5 bases). From germline, CDR1 is DFQATT and CDR2 SNEGSKA (reference sequence). The CDR3 contains 13 residues. Between the trimmed V and J ends, which lost 6 bases and 0 bases, there was a span of 9 bases. This chain's CDR3 is CSATRGSYNEQFF. Here the CDR3 DNA reads TGCAGTGCCACCCGGGGCTCCTACAATGAGCAGTTCTTC.

This chain joins TRBV20-1 and TRBJ2-1; 7 bases fit TRBD2. V lost 1 base to trimming and J lost 9 bases; unmatched junction nucleotides: 12. The CDR3 consists of 15 residues. CDR1 and CDR2 (germline): DFQATT, SNEGSKA (reference sequence). CDR3 amino acids: CSARGGGTLIVEQFF. As DNA, the CDR3 is TGCAGTGCTAGAGGGGGGGGGACCTTGATTGTTGAGCAGTTCTTC.

The V gene is TRBV24-1, the J gene TRBJ2-3; maybe TRBD2 (7 bases). This CDR3 contains 14 residues. The germline V gene encodes CDR1 KGHDR and CDR2 SFDVKD. The V gene lost 4 bases and the J gene lost 4 bases, with 11 bases spanning the gap. The CDR3 spells CATSERGGADTQYF. In DNA form, the CDR3 reads TGTGCCACCAGTGAGAGGGGGGGTGCAGATACGCAGTATTTT.

This clonotype has at least ten counts. This chain connects TRBV12-3 or TRBV12-4 to TRBJ2-7; TRBD2 agrees at 10 bases. Unmatched junction bases numbered 4, after V lost 1 base and J lost 4 bases. The CDR3 is 15 amino acids. The CDR3 spells CASSLGTSGGYEQYF. In DNA, the CDR3 is TGTGCCAGCAGTTTAGGGACTAGCGGTGGGTACGAGCAGTACTTC.

This clonotype was counted at least ten times. The chain links TRBV20-1 to TRBJ2-1, with unresolved D. The CDR3 totals 12 residues. CDR1 is DFQATT, CDR2 SNEGSKA, per germline (reference sequence). The germline V and J ends were trimmed by 0 bases and 6 bases, with 6 bases remaining between them. DNA for the CDR3: TGCAGTGCTAGAGATTCCGTCAATGAGCAGTTCTTC. Translating gives CSARDSVNEQFF.

This chain joins TRBV7-3 and TRBJ2-1, with D unresolved. Per germline, CDR1 SGHTA and CDR2 FQGTGA. This CDR3 is 13 amino acids long. V shed 3 bases and J shed 4 bases, with 7 bases lying between them. The CDR3 DNA reads TGTGCCAGCAGCTTGGCCTTATACAATGAGCAGTTCTTC. The encoded protein is CASSLALYNEQFF.

The table lists this clonotype with many counts. V gene TRBV7-2 combines with J gene TRBJ2-3; a weak D match, TRBD2 (6 bases). The CDR3 has 14 residues. Germline CDR1 and CDR2: SGHTA and FQGNSA. V lost 5 bases to trimming and J lost 2 bases, with 11 bases between them. The CDR3 DNA is TGTGCCAGCAGCACCTGGGACTTCACAGATACGCAGTATTTT. It encodes CASSTWDFTDTQYF.

This clonotype was counted many times. This sequence joins TRBV20-1 and TRBJ2-1; 10 nucleotides align to TRBD1. The CDR3 runs 15 residues. The germline gives CDR1 DFQATT, CDR2 SNEGSKA (reference sequence). The junction had 8 bases not matched to a gene; V was cut back by 3 bases and J by 6 bases. CDR3 in DNA: TGCAGTGCTAGCGAGCCGGGACAGGGGATCAATGAGCAGTTCTTC. This translates into CSASEPGQGINEQFF.

This clonotype was detected once. V usage is TRBV7-9 and J usage is TRBJ2-3; the D is unclear. The CDR3 runs to 13 residues. Germline CDR1 SEHNR, CDR2 FQNEAQ (reference sequence). V was shortened by 1 base and J by 6 bases, with 8 bases between the two germline ends. Here the CDR3 reads CASSLGSGDTQYF. Here the CDR3 DNA reads TGTGCCAGCAGCTTAGGTTCCGGGGATACGCAGTATTTT. Using reference TRBV7-9 and TRBJ2-3 for the parts outside the CDR3, the full variable domain is DTGVSQNPRHKITKRGQNVTFRCDPISEHNRLYWYRQTLGQGPEFLTYFQNEAQLEKSRLLSDRFSAERPKGSFSTLEIQRTEQGDSAMYLCASSLGSGDTQYFGPGTRLTVL.